This record covers a single T cell receptor beta chain. Its antigen remains unidentified. Base-call qualities are not available, and no considerably larger clone is one nucleotide away. This entry is derived from a study of identical twins (dated by TCRdb to 2016 to 2017). About the investigation overall: To test whether fetal clonotypes persist, this study deep-sequenced TCR alpha and beta repertoires from monozygotic twins, from unrelated adults of various ages, and from cord blood. To rule out contamination, the twin experiments were replicated at different times with different library preparation protocols. The study at large found these results: The excess sharing between twins in beta out-of-frame sequences was weaker because fewer shared sequences reduced the signal-to-noise ratio. Because the same donors could not be followed over many years, the conclusions depended on cross-sectional statistical analysis. Abundant cord blood beta clonotypes carried fewer insertions; young adult naive repertoires showed a weaker similar trend, while memory repertoires showed none. Compared with coincidental sharing between unrelated individuals, out-of-frame TCR alpha sequences shared between twins had an excess of sequences with low generation probability. Zero-insertion analyses could be partly confounded by invariant T cells such as MAIT and iNKT, although diverse VJ usage argued against such confounding for most clonotypes. Out-of-frame TCR alpha sharing in monozygotic twins was systematically underestimated by recombination models, whereas sharing between unrelated individuals was in agreement with the recombination models.

The receptor library was made with 5' RACE. Reads for this sample came from an Illumina HiSeq 2000. A universal primer binding site was introduced by template switching, and a unique molecular identifier was present in the final cDNA, enabling accurate counting of TCR cDNA molecules. Specific primers in the conserved constant-segment region were used to synthesize first-strand cDNA for TCR alpha and beta chains. To control for contamination, every cDNA library was double barcoded, receiving both a SMART-Mk sample barcode and Illumina barcodes. TruSeq adapter sequences, together with Illumina sample barcodes, were added in two successive PCR steps. TCR alpha and beta cDNA libraries were sequenced on the Illumina HiSeq platform with custom primers. Per the original workflow: Unique molecular identifiers were extracted from raw reads with MiGEC, and CDR3 positions were determined with MiXCR. For each individual, recombination models were inferred using an EM algorithm with the repgenHMM and IGoR tools. Shared clonotype analysis was performed with the tcR package in R, normalizing sharing by the product of cloneset sizes. Out-of-frame nonproductive sequences were analyzed to study raw recombination free of thymic and clonal selection effects. In-frame beta chains were kept once TCRdb had trimmed the public reads at Q25 with fastp and called clones with MiXCR. Each CDR3 protein appears once, grouped with its most common genes and DNA. The V and J calls come from TCRdb's annotation, not from the publication. The sample table holds some 1,700,000 distinct CDR3 sequences, of which under 35% were seen once. The ten top clones hold around 0.25% of the sample.

Taken from cysteine to phenylalanine, the CDR3 has 14 residues. The sequence is cut down to CDR3 DNA, 42 bases in frame from base 1. All donors were healthy Caucasians. The sample taken for sequencing was cord blood. The sequence came from a newborn girl in good health. The chain is encoded by TRBV21-1 joined to TRBJ2-1; the table's D gene call, TRBD1, was not cross checked with the DNA. TRBV21-1 is assigned pseudogene status. The nucleotides are TGTGCCAGCAGCAAAGTGGACAGGGCAGAGACCCAGTTCTTC. Its product reads: CASSKVDRAETQFF.